These T cell receptor beta chains were read from a single sample in a study of cytomegalovirus exposure and HLA in healthy donors. Clones were read by immunoSEQ multiplex PCR, and TCRdb kept only the in-frame ones, dropping some. This sample yields 90,000 to 100,000 clones, of which roughly three quarters are seen a single time; approximately 7.7% belongs to the top ten. The sequenced material came from PBMCs. The receptors were sampled from a female donor in good health and CMV-seronegative. Both conserved end residues are part of each CDR3. D genes are given only for firm matches. The size field is filled for only some rows; it gives once, few, many or a size class.

clone_size	d_call	v_call	j_call	cdr3_aa	cdr3_nt
NA	TRBD2	TRBV2	TRBJ2-7	CASSGAGGYEQYF	TGTGCCAGCAGTGGGGCGGGAGGCTACGAGCAGTACTTC
NA	TRBD1	TRBV5-1	TRBJ1-2	CASSGDRVNYGYTF	TGCGCCAGCAGCGGGGACAGGGTTAACTATGGCTACACCTTC
NA	NA	TRBV11-3	TRBJ2-5	CASSPRTGGQETQYF	TGTGCCAGCAGCCCCCGTACTGGAGGACAAGAGACCCAGTACTTC
NA	TRBD2	TRBV7-3	TRBJ2-1	CASSSLAAKPYNEQFF	TGTGCCAGCAGCTCTCTAGCGGCCAAACCATACAATGAGCAGTTCTTC
NA	TRBD2	TRBV19	TRBJ2-3	CASSYGLAADTQYF	TGTGCCAGTAGCTACGGACTAGCAGCAGATACGCAGTATTTT
once	NA	TRBV5-4	TRBJ1-2	CASSLVDRDYGYTF	TGTGCCAGCAGCTTGGTGGACAGAGACTATGGCTACACCTTC
NA	NA	TRBV2	TRBJ2-7	CASSQNGIYEQYF	TGTGCCAGCAGTCAGAACGGGATTTACGAGCAGTACTTC
NA	TRBD1	TRBV14	TRBJ2-1	CASSQDFGTGRNEQFF	TGTGCCAGCAGCCAAGATTTTGGGACAGGTAGGAATGAGCAGTTCTTC
NA	NA	TRBV7-2	TRBJ1-5	CASSFTGDVNQPQHF	TGTGCCAGCAGCTTTACAGGCGATGTCAATCAGCCCCAGCATTTT
NA	TRBD1	TRBV10-3	TRBJ2-3	CAIAPGQGADTQYF	TGTGCCATCGCCCCGGGACAGGGCGCAGATACGCAGTATTTT
NA	NA	TRBV5-1	TRBJ2-7	CASSSRYEQYF	TGCGCCAGCAGCTCGAGATACGAGCAGTACTTC
NA	TRBD1	TRBV7-3	TRBJ1-1	CASSSSGGTGVRTEAFF	TGTGCCAGCAGCTCCTCGGGCGGGACAGGGGTTCGGACTGAAGCTTTCTTT
few	TRBD2	TRBV29-1	TRBJ2-1	CSVLGLAGGSGEQFF	TGCAGCGTTCTCGGACTAGCGGGAGGTAGTGGTGAGCAGTTCTTC
few	TRBD2	TRBV6-4	TRBJ2-1	CASRQAGGPGNEQFF	TGTGCCAGCAGACAAGCGGGAGGGCCGGGGAATGAGCAGTTCTTC
NA	NA	TRBV7-6	TRBJ1-2	CASSLGGGGKRYGYTF	TGTGCCAGCAGCTTAGGCGGGGGGGGGAAACGCTATGGCTACACCTTC
few	TRBD2	TRBV6-1	TRBJ2-1	CASTSGLAFYNEQFF	TGTGCCAGCACCTCGGGACTAGCTTTTTACAATGAGCAGTTCTTC
NA	TRBD1	TRBV25-1	TRBJ2-3	CASSVKGDRGTDTQYF	TGTGCCAGCAGTGTCAAGGGGGACAGGGGCACAGATACGCAGTATTTT
NA	NA	TRBV5-1	TRBJ1-1	CASSSQGNTEAFF	TGCGCCAGCAGCTCCCAGGGAAACACTGAAGCTTTCTTT
NA	TRBD1	TRBV7-3	TRBJ1-1	CASRATGANTEAFF	TGTGCCAGCAGGGCAACAGGGGCGAACACTGAAGCTTTCTTT
NA	TRBD1	TRBV14	TRBJ2-3	CASSQDRTGRDTQYF	TGTGCCAGCAGCCAGGATAGGACAGGGCGGGATACGCAGTATTTT
NA	TRBD1	TRBV9	TRBJ1-2	CASSVATGQGGSYGYTF	TGTGCCAGCAGCGTAGCTACAGGACAGGGGGGGAGCTATGGCTACACCTTC
NA	TRBD2	TRBV30	TRBJ2-1	CAWSDGGLAKWNEQFF	TGTGCCTGGAGCGACGGGGGACTAGCGAAATGGAATGAGCAGTTCTTC
NA	NA	TRBV27	TRBJ2-3	CASSPFRADTQYF	TGTGCCAGCAGCCCTTTCAGGGCAGATACGCAGTATTTT
NA	NA	TRBV19	TRBJ1-2	CASSIIDSLSYGYTF	TGTGCCAGTAGTATAATAGACAGCCTGAGCTATGGCTACACCTTC
NA	NA	TRBV30	TRBJ1-1	CAWSVLGSLSAEAFF	TGTGCCTGGAGTGTACTAGGGTCCTTAAGCGCTGAAGCTTTCTTT
NA	TRBD1	TRBV28	TRBJ2-1	CASSPSRDRVNNEQFF	TGTGCCAGCAGTCCCTCCCGGGACAGGGTAAACAATGAGCAGTTCTTC
once	TRBD1	TRBV11-2	TRBJ1-2	CASSPERTGGNGYTF	TGTGCCAGCAGCCCAGAGAGGACAGGGGGGAACGGCTACACCTTC
NA	NA	TRBV5-4	TRBJ1-2	CASSYKARAVSGYTF	TGTGCCAGCAGCTACAAAGCGAGGGCGGTTAGTGGCTACACCTTC
NA	NA	TRBV11-2	TRBJ2-7	CASSLWGHEQYF	TGTGCCAGCAGCTTGTGGGGGCACGAGCAGTACTTC
NA	TRBD1	TRBV6-5	TRBJ2-3	CASTPKGGADTQYF	TGTGCCAGCACCCCCAAAGGGGGCGCAGATACGCAGTATTTT
NA	TRBD1	TRBV7-9	TRBJ1-5	CASSGPGTGSNQPQHF	TGTGCCAGCAGCGGACCCGGGACAGGAAGCAATCAGCCCCAGCATTTT
NA	TRBD2	TRBV10-3	TRBJ2-1	CAISEGLAGGLDEQFF	TGTGCCATCAGTGAGGGACTAGCGGGAGGTTTGGATGAGCAGTTCTTC
NA	TRBD1	TRBV29-1	TRBJ1-1	CSVNRGTEAFF	TGCAGCGTGAACAGGGGCACTGAAGCTTTCTTT
few	TRBD1	TRBV7-8	TRBJ2-5	CASRDLDRGETQYF	TGTGCCAGCAGGGATCTAGACAGGGGAGAGACCCAGTACTTC
NA	TRBD1	TRBV7-2	TRBJ1-1	CASSSQGQVNTEAFF	TGTGCCAGCAGCTCCCAGGGACAGGTAAACACTGAAGCTTTCTTT
NA	TRBD1	TRBV18	TRBJ1-1	CASSPGQGNTEAFF	TGTGCCAGCTCACCGGGACAGGGGAACACTGAAGCTTTCTTT
NA	NA	TRBV5-4	TRBJ2-7	CASSLSGVFRYEQYF	TGTGCCAGCAGCTTGTCGGGGGTTTTTCGTTACGAGCAGTACTTC
NA	NA	TRBV7-9	TRBJ2-2	CASSMAGGTGTGELFF	TGTGCCAGCAGCATGGCGGGGGGGACAGGAACCGGGGAGCTGTTTTTT
NA	TRBD1	TRBV19	TRBJ2-6	CASRDSRSGANVLTF	TGTGCCAGTCGGGACAGCCGCTCTGGGGCCAACGTCCTGACTTTC
NA	TRBD1	TRBV6-5	TRBJ2-6	CASSYSGQGTNVLTF	TGTGCCAGCAGTTACTCAGGACAGGGGACCAACGTCCTGACTTTC
NA	TRBD1	TRBV5-1	TRBJ1-5	CASSLGQGASNQPQHF	TGCGCCAGCAGCTTGGGGCAGGGGGCTAGCAATCAGCCCCAGCATTTT
NA	TRBD2	TRBV4-2	TRBJ2-3	CASSHGLAGTDTQYF	TGTGCCAGCAGCCATGGGCTAGCGGGCACAGATACGCAGTATTTT
NA	TRBD2	TRBV11-2	TRBJ2-7	CASSLERLAGSEQYF	TGTGCCAGCAGCTTAGAAAGGCTAGCGGGTAGCGAGCAGTACTTC
NA	TRBD2	TRBV10-3	TRBJ2-7	CAIGLADSYEQYF	TGTGCCATAGGACTAGCCGACTCCTACGAGCAGTACTTC
NA	NA	TRBV18	TRBJ1-2	CASSPGRGSGYTF	TGTGCCAGCTCACCCGGCAGGGGAAGCGGCTACACCTTC
NA	NA	TRBV6-1	TRBJ1-6	CASTGGPYNSPLHF	TGTGCCAGCACCGGGGGGCCGTATAATTCACCCCTCCACTTT
NA	NA	TRBV2	TRBJ1-1	CATRGMAEAFF	TGTGCCACCCGGGGAATGGCTGAAGCTTTCTTT
few	TRBD2	TRBV5-1	TRBJ2-1	CASSPGPGGANEQFF	TGCGCCAGCAGCCCGGGACCCGGGGGGGCCAATGAGCAGTTCTTC
NA	TRBD1	TRBV5-4	TRBJ1-2	CASSSGQGAYGYTF	TGTGCCAGCAGCTCGGGACAGGGGGCTTATGGCTACACCTTC
NA	TRBD2	TRBV6-1	TRBJ2-5	CASSVGDYKAEETQYF	TGTGCCAGCAGTGTCGGGGACTACAAAGCGGAGGAGACCCAGTACTTC
NA	TRBD1	TRBV7-8	TRBJ2-5	CASIPRRDRNQETQYF	TGTGCCAGCATCCCCCGCCGGGACAGAAACCAAGAGACCCAGTACTTC
NA	NA	TRBV5-1	TRBJ1-2	CASSLGQARGYGYAF	TGCGCCAGCAGCTTGGGGCAGGCCCGAGGGTATGGCTACGCCTTC
NA	NA	TRBV7-8	TRBJ2-7	CASSLAPRGLYEQYF	TGTGCCAGCAGCTTAGCGCCCAGGGGTCTCTACGAGCAGTACTTC